This entry lists 20 T cell receptor beta chains sequenced from one sample in a study of blood T cell repertoires in COVID-19. Using immunoSEQ multiplex PCR, the repertoire was profiled, and TCRdb retains in-frame clones only, with some absent. The data contain under 130,000 clones, more than 75% of them singletons. Sample: peripheral blood. These receptor sequences come from a human donor in a cohort sampled during active COVID-19.

V usage is TRBV29-1 and J usage is TRBJ1-2; possible D gene TRBD1, 5 bases. Germline lookup yields CDR1 SQVTM and CDR2 ANQGSEA. Deletions cut 7 bases from V and 4 bases from J, with 16 bases between. This CDR3 contains 13 residues. DNA of the CDR3: TGCAGCGCCGCTGACGGACAATCCTATGGCTACACCTTC. This codes for CSAADGQSYGYTF.

The J gene is TRBJ1-1, the V gene TRBV6-4, with TRBD1 as a possible D gene (5 bases). V was pared by 5 bases and J by 4 bases, with 8 bases between. The CDR3 consists of 12 residues. Germline values: CDR1 MRHNA, CDR2 SNTAGT. CDR3 DNA: TGTGCCAGCAGTTCGGGGGGCACTGAAGCTTTCTTT. Translation gives CASSSGGTEAFF.

The V call is TRBV11-2, the J call TRBJ2-3, with a tentative D call TRBD1 (5 bases). Looked up from germline, CDR1 is SGHAT and CDR2 is FQNNGV. The CDR3 length is 13 residues. V was pared by 3 bases and J by 6 bases, with 10 bases between. The CDR3 DNA reads TGTGCCAGCAGCTTCAGACGACAGGATACGCAGTATTTT. This encodes CASSFRRQDTQYF.

This clone appeared a single time. The V call is TRBV6-2 or TRBV6-3, the J call TRBJ2-7, with D tentatively TRBD2 (5 bases). The CDR3 contains 15 residues. The V gene lost 2 bases and the J gene lost 0 bases, with 11 bases spanning the gap. Germline loops: CDR1 MNHEY, CDR2 SVGEGT. This CDR3 reads CASSYSGSSSYEQYF. CDR3 bases: TGTGCCAGCAGTTACAGCGGTTCCAGCTCCTACGAGCAGTACTTC.

Here the CDR3 DNA reads TGTGCCAGTAGTATAGATATGGGACAGGTCGATGGCTACACCTTC. Amino acid sequence: CASSIDMGQVDGYTF. This rearrangement joins TRBV19 to TRBJ1-2; 8 nucleotides align to TRBD1. The V and J ends lost 0 bases and 6 bases, in that order; junction bases with no gene match: 6. Germline assignment: CDR1 LNHDA and CDR2 SQIVND (reference sequence). The CDR3 contains 15 residues.

Of note for this clone: The same CDR3 is also encoded by other DNA sequences in this sample. This chain connects TRBV4-2 to TRBJ1-1; 7 bases match TRBD1. Unmatched junction bases numbered 7, after V lost 4 bases and J lost 5 bases. The CDR3 totals 14 residues. The germline gives CDR1 LGHNA, CDR2 YNFKEQ. The CDR3 loop reads CASSRNRGSTEAFF. In DNA, the CDR3 is TGTGCCAGCAGCCGTAACAGGGGTTCAACTGAAGCTTTCTTT.

The chain employs TRBV27 and TRBJ2-7, with 8 bases identical to TRBD1. Germline CDR1 is MNHEY and CDR2 is SMNVEV (reference sequence). CDR3 length: 13 residues. Trimming removed 8 bases from V and 2 bases from J; junction bases left unmatched: 5. The CDR3 DNA sequence: TGTGCCAGCGCGGACAGGGCCCCCTACGAGCAGTACTTC. Amino acids: CASADRAPYEQYF.

The chain links TRBV12-3 or TRBV12-4 to TRBJ1-1; D gene uncertain. CDR3 length: 13 residues. Trimming removed 5 bases at V and 2 bases at J, with 9 bases between. The CDR3 loop is CASSLDGNTEAFF. CDR3 coding DNA: TGTGCCAGCAGTCTAGACGGTAACACTGAAGCTTTCTTT.

The chain recombines TRBV7-9 with TRBJ1-1, with D maybe TRBD1 (6 bases). CDR3 length equals 15 residues. Germline V gene sequence: CDR1 SEHNR, CDR2 FQNEAQ (reference sequence). V lost 5 bases and J lost 6, with 19 bases in between. In DNA, the CDR3 is TGTGCCAGCAGCAATGGACAGATTCTGGGCGCTGAAGCTTTCTTT. Protein: CASSNGQILGAEAFF. Full variable domain (outside the CDR3, taken from reference TRBV7-9 and TRBJ1-1): DTGVSQNPRHKITKRGQNVTFRCDPISEHNRLYWYRQTLGQGPEFLTYFQNEAQLEKSRLLSDRFSAERPKGSFSTLEIQRTEQGDSAMYLCASSNGQILGAEAFFGQGTRLTVV.

The chain couples TRBV29-1 to TRBJ2-7; 11 bases line up with TRBD1. The CDR3 extends over 12 amino acids. Trimming removed 5 bases from V and 6 bases from J; junction bases left unmatched: 3. CDR1 SQVTM and CDR2 ANQGSEA come from the germline V gene. The CDR3 DNA follows: TGCAGCGTTTTGGGACAGGGGGGCGAGCAGTACTTC. It is translated as CSVLGQGGEQYF.

The rearrangement joins TRBV19 to TRBJ1-2; TRBD1 might be the D (6 bases). V was trimmed by 6 bases and J by 7 bases, leaving 18 bases between them. This CDR3 region has 14 residues. Germline V gives CDR1 LNHDA, CDR2 SQIVND (reference sequence). CDR3 sequence reads: CASRTTGFPSGYTF. DNA for the CDR3: TGTGCCAGTAGAACCACAGGGTTCCCCTCTGGCTACACCTTC.

V is TRBV25-1 and J is TRBJ1-2, with a possible D match to TRBD1 (6 bases). CDR3 length: 13 residues. The V end was cut by 6 bases, the J end by 1 base, with 9 bases between. CDR1 MGHDK and CDR2 SYGVNS come from the germline V gene. CDR3 sequence (DNA): TGTGCCAGCAGCGGACAGAGTAACTATGGCTACACCTTC. Translation gives CASSGQSNYGYTF.

This clone has only one observation. CDR3 sequence: CASSEGVSPSGTQYF. The DNA for the CDR3 is TGTGCCAGCAGTGAAGGGGTCAGTCCTAGCGGGACCCAGTACTTC. This chain joins TRBV6-1 and TRBJ2-5, with 7 bases that match TRBD2. After removal of 1 base from V and 7 bases from J, the junction contained 9 bases not matched to a gene. The CDR3 is 15 residues long. CDR1 and CDR2 (germline): MNHNS, SASEGT.

On this clone: The same CDR3 is also encoded by other DNA sequences in this sample. This CDR3 is CASSLATGGNTEAFF. The CDR3 nucleotides are TGTGCCAGCAGCTTGGCTACAGGGGGGAACACTGAAGCTTTCTTT. V gene TRBV5-4 combines with J gene TRBJ1-1; 8 bases are a match to TRBD1. The CDR3 runs to 15 residues. Looked up from germline, CDR1 is SGHNT and CDR2 is YYREEE (reference sequence). V gave up 0 bases and J gave up 1 base; unmatched junction bases: 2.

The rearrangement links TRBV5-1 to TRBJ2-3; possible D gene TRBD1, 5 bases. The germline V and J ends were trimmed by 0 bases and 8 bases, with 16 bases remaining between them. There are 15 residues in the CDR3. Germline V gives CDR1 SGHRS, CDR2 YFSETQ. The DNA for the CDR3 is TGCGCCAGCAGCTTGGAGTGGGGCAGTCAAGGTACGCAGTATTTT. Translated, it gives CASSLEWGSQGTQYF.

The V call is TRBV6-5, the J call TRBJ1-2; no definite D call. The germline V gene has CDR1 MNHEY and CDR2 SVGAGI. Trimming removed 6 bases at V and 7 bases at J, with 18 bases between. This CDR3 has 14 amino acids. CDR3: CASSPSSVRVGYTF. The CDR3 nucleotides are TGTGCCAGCAGCCCGAGTAGCGTAAGGGTTGGCTACACCTTC.

The chain links TRBV19 to TRBJ1-2, with 11 bases lining up with TRBD1. This CDR3 has 14 residues. V trimming: 7 bases; J trimming: 7 bases; junction bases outside the gene matches: 8. The germline gives CDR1 LNHDA, CDR2 SQIVND (reference sequence). The CDR3: CASTRDRGLVGYTF. In nucleotides, the CDR3 is TGTGCCAGTACCAGGGACAGGGGGTTGGTTGGCTACACCTTC.

This chain connects TRBV6-5 to TRBJ1-5; no definite D call. The germline gives CDR1 MNHEY, CDR2 SVGAGI. CDR3 size: 14 residues. Trimming stripped 6 bases from V and 6 bases from J, with 15 bases between. CDR3 loop: CASRPDLGAQPQHF. The CDR3 coding sequence is TGTGCCAGCAGACCCGACTTAGGCGCTCAGCCCCAGCATTTT.

The chain employs TRBV15 and TRBJ1-1; 7 positions match TRBD1. V was clipped by 2 bases and J by 2 bases; unmatched bases: 8. The length of the CDR3 is 16 residues. In germline, CDR1 is LNHNV, CDR2 YYDKDF (reference sequence). In nucleotides, the CDR3 is TGTGCCACCAGCAGACTAGCCGGGACAGTAAACACTGAAGCTTTCTTT. Translating gives CATSRLAGTVNTEAFF.

The rearrangement joins TRBV7-2 to TRBJ1-5; TRBD1 is a possible D gene (5 bases). CDR3 length: 17 amino acids. Germline V gene sequence: CDR1 SGHTA, CDR2 FQGNSA. Trimming removed 3 bases from V and 0 bases from J, with 15 bases in between. The CDR3 DNA sequence: TGTGCCAGCAGCTTTAGGCAGGGATCTTATAGCAATCAGCCCCAGCATTTT. It encodes CASSFRQGSYSNQPQHF.